One sample yielded the 15 T cell receptor beta chains listed below, sequenced in a study of blood T cells in healthy people across ages. A second roughly 6 to 11 cycle PCR used barcoded and J-beta primers. MiXCR was run by TCRdb on the 5' RACE reads, yielding one entry per CDR3 protein. The sample yields some 930,000 distinct CDR3 sequences, approximately 32% seen once. The sample was also linked to a second study, of T cells of mothers and their children.

The specimen sequenced was blood. All receptors derive from a middle-aged woman in good health.

This clonotype was counted ten times or more. The rearrangement links TRBV6-2 or TRBV6-3 to TRBJ2-4, with 8 bases that match TRBD2. Trimming cost V 6 bases and J 0 bases; bases outside gene matches: 4. The length of the CDR3 is 15 residues. Germline V gives CDR1 MNHEY, CDR2 SVGEGT. CDR3 amino acids: CASRHSGRAKNIQYF. The CDR3 region has the DNA TGTGCCAGCAGGCACAGCGGGAGAGCCAAAAACATTCAGTACTTC.

The rearrangement links TRBV20-1 to TRBJ1-2, with D perhaps TRBD1 (5 bases). Germline V gives CDR1 DFQATT, CDR2 SNEGSKA (reference sequence). The CDR3 sequence is 16 residues long. Trimming removed 4 bases at V and 4 bases at J, with 22 bases between. CDR3: CSAKAFDRPNSYGYTF. The CDR3 DNA is TGCAGTGCTAAAGCTTTTGACAGACCTAACTCCTATGGCTACACCTTC.

The rearrangement uses TRBV28 and TRBJ1-4; maybe TRBD1 (6 bases). V lost 6 bases and J lost 8, with 16 bases in between. CDR3 length: 14 residues. Germline CDR1 and CDR2: MDHEN and SYDVKM. The CDR3 reads CASSPVGGDEKLFF. The CDR3 DNA follows: TGTGCCAGCAGCCCGGTAGGGGGTGACGAAAAACTGTTTTTT.

This clonotype was recorded many times. This sequence joins TRBV5-6 and TRBJ2-7; 8 bases align to TRBD1. Trimming at V came to 2 bases and at J to 3 bases, leaving 4 bases not matched to a gene. CDR1 is SGHDT and CDR2 is YYEEEE in the germline V gene. The CDR3 contains 14 residues. The CDR3 DNA follows: TGTGCCAGCAGCTTTCGGACAGGGTACTACGAGCAGTACTTC. Amino acids: CASSFRTGYYEQYF.

The genes are TRBV28 and TRBJ1-5, with a weak D call TRBD1 (6 bases). The CDR3 totals 14 residues. The germline V gene encodes CDR1 MDHEN and CDR2 SYDVKM. V lost 7 bases, J lost 5 bases, and 15 bases lay in between. CDR3 nucleotide sequence: TGTGCCAGCACCCCATATAGGACAGATCAGCCCCAGCATTTT. This gives the protein CASTPYRTDQPQHF.

This clonotype was picked up many times. This chain connects TRBV6-5 to TRBJ2-1; no clear D. The CDR3 has 15 residues. Germline V CDR1 and CDR2: MNHEY, SVGAGI. The V end lost 2 bases, the J end lost 6 bases, and 14 bases lay between the germline ends. CDR3 bases: TGTGCCAGCAGTTACGCGGCCGCGCGAGGCAATGAGCAGTTCTTC. The encoded protein is CASSYAAARGNEQFF.

This clonotype has just a few counts. This chain's CDR3 is CSAREGGGGRNTEAFF. The CDR3 DNA reads TGCAGTGCTAGAGAGGGGGGAGGAGGAAGGAACACTGAAGCTTTCTTT. The gene calls are TRBV20-1 and TRBJ1-1, with a possible D match to TRBD1 (5 bases). The V end was cut by 0 bases, the J end by 1 base, with 15 bases between. Germline lookup yields CDR1 DFQATT and CDR2 SNEGSKA (reference sequence). The CDR3 is 16 residues long.

Regarding this clonotype: The CDR3 does not close with the conserved phenylalanine or tryptophan, likely indicating a read error. The CDR3 coding sequence is TGTGCCAGCAGCTGGTCCCAGGGTGGTAATGAAAAACTGTTTTTG. This encodes CASSWSQGGNEKLFL. J is TRBJ1-4 and V is TRBV7-2; a weak D match, TRBD1 (5 bases). This CDR3 has 15 residues. V lost 4 bases, J lost 4 bases, and 13 bases lay in between. From germline, CDR1 is SGHTA and CDR2 FQGNSA.

Concerning this clonotype: Germline and junction disagree at one end, which may indicate a read error. The chain combines TRBV10-3 with TRBJ2-1, with 9 bases identical to TRBD2. The CDR3 totals 17 residues. Germline CDR1 is ENHRY and CDR2 is SYGVKD. Written as DNA, the CDR3 is TGTGCCAGCAGTGAACTAGGGATAGCGGGAGTTTACAATGAGCAGTTCTTC. As protein: CASSELGIAGVYNEQFF.

In this sample, this clonotype turned up a few times. The CDR3 sequence: CASSLDRGAFSNQPQHF. CDR3 nucleotide sequence: TGTGCCAGCAGCTTAGACCGAGGGGCGTTTAGCAATCAGCCCCAGCATTTT. This chain links TRBV7-9 with TRBJ1-5; a weak D match, TRBD1 (5 bases). Germline-derived CDR1 and CDR2 are SEHNR and FQNEAQ (reference sequence). V lost 1 base to trimming and J lost 0 bases, with 13 bases between them. This CDR3 is 17 amino acids long.

The chain joins TRBV19 to TRBJ1-1; no clear D gene. CDR1 is LNHDA, CDR2 SQIVND, per germline (reference sequence). The CDR3 totals 15 residues. V was shortened by 3 bases and J by 0 bases, with 11 bases between the two germline ends. The chain's CDR3 is CASSMPGEMNTEAFF. In nucleotides, the CDR3 is TGTGCCAGTAGTATGCCGGGAGAGATGAACACTGAAGCTTTCTTT. Full variable domain (rest looked up from reference TRBV19 and TRBJ1-1): DGGITQSPKYLFRKEGQNVTLSCEQNLNHDAMYWYRQDPGQGLRLIYYSQIVNDFQKGDIAEGYSVSREKKESFPLTVTSAQKNPTAFYLCASSMPGEMNTEAFFGQGTRLTVV.

The chain joins TRBV6-1 to TRBJ1-2, with D unresolved. Deletions cut 6 bases from V and 4 bases from J, with 12 bases between. This CDR3 region has 13 residues. CDR1 and CDR2 from the germline V gene are MNHNS and SASEGT. CDR3 bases: TGTGCCAGCAGACTATCAAGGTTCTATGGCTACACCTTC. It specifies CASRLSRFYGYTF.

Note on this clonotype: The junction and the germline gene differ at one end; a read error may be behind it. The CDR3 reads CASSLVSAGAYNERFF. For the CDR3, the DNA is TGTGCCAGCAGCCTCGTTTCAGCGGGGGCTTATAATGAGCGGTTCTTC. This rearrangement joins TRBV7-2 to TRBJ2-1, with 8 nucleotides matching TRBD2. This CDR3 comprises 16 residues. Germline values: CDR1 SGHTA, CDR2 FQGNSA.

Regarding this clonotype: Relative to the germline gene, one junction end is altered; a read error may explain this. V gene TRBV20-1 combines with J gene TRBJ2-3; 10 nucleotides agree with TRBD1. CDR3 length equals 17 residues. Germline CDR1 and CDR2: DFQATT and SNEGSKA (reference sequence). The chain's CDR3 is CSARKELGQGFIDTLYF. As DNA, the CDR3 is TGCAGTGCTAGGAAGGAATTGGGACAGGGGTTTATAGATACGCTGTATTTT.

V and J are TRBV12-3 or TRBV12-4 and TRBJ2-3; D might be TRBD1 or TRBD2, each matching 7 bases. CDR3 length: 16 amino acids. Trimming pared 6 bases from V and 3 bases from J, leaving 19 bases between. The CDR3 DNA follows: TGTGCCAGCAGCCCCTGGGGCAGGGGGGGTACAGATACGCAGTATTTT. This codes for CASSPWGRGGTDTQYF.